The present entry profiles one T cell receptor (beta chain) with its context. This specimen comes from a study of T cell changes during pregnancy in multiple sclerosis. Using immunoSEQ multiplex PCR, the repertoire was profiled, and TCRdb retains in-frame clones only, with some absent. Here the sample spans 50,000 to 65,000 clones, more than 85% being singletons. Unmatched junction bases numbered 17, after V lost 7 bases and J lost 5 bases. The V gene's germline CDR1 is GTSNPN and CDR2 SVGIG (reference sequence). The CDR3 contains 16 residues. This TCR was recovered from a female donor with multiple sclerosis, enrolled in a pregnancy study. The rearrangement joins TRBV30 to TRBJ2-3; TRBD1 agrees at 8 bases. Source: peripheral blood, taken in the first trimester of pregnancy. CDR3 nucleotides: TGTGCCTTTGCCGCCTTCAAGACAGGGGCGCTAGATACGCAGTATTTT. As protein: CAFAAFKTGALDTQYF.